A single sample gave rise to the 16 T cell receptor beta chains below, sequenced in a study of long-term antiretroviral therapy in people with HIV. Sequencing relied on immunoSEQ assay v3.0, run at survey level. Libraries were prepared by immunoSEQ multiplex PCR; TCRdb keeps only in-frame clonotypes and omits some of them. In the table there are 10,000 to 15,000 clones, about 80% of which are singletons. Sample: unsorted PBMCs, taken around 3.1 years before starting antiretroviral therapy. These receptors were obtained from a man in his forties or fifties with HIV.

This clone was counted once. The V gene is TRBV10-3, the J gene TRBJ2-7; a weak D match, TRBD2 (6 bases). Looked up from germline, CDR1 is ENHRY and CDR2 is SYGVKD. The CDR3 totals 15 residues. V dropped 3 bases and J dropped 3 bases, with 15 bases sitting between them. In nucleotides, the CDR3 is TGTGCCATCAGTGATTTCGGGGGTCAGAGCTACGAGCAGTACTTC. Protein: CAISDFGGQSYEQYF.

This clone was recorded only once. The chain recombines TRBV28 with TRBJ2-7; no clear D gene. Trimming removed 8 bases from V and 3 bases from J, with 5 bases in between. The germline CDR1 and CDR2 sequences are MDHEN and SYDVKM. The CDR3 is 10 amino acids. The CDR3 nucleotides read TGTGCCAGCGCTTACTACGAGCAGTACTTC. Translating gives CASAYYEQYF.

The chain joins TRBV29-1 to TRBJ2-7; D might be TRBD1 (5 bases). V was cut by 4 bases and J by 3 bases, with 13 bases left in between. This CDR3 region has 13 residues. Germline CDR1 reads SQVTM; CDR2 reads ANQGSEA. DNA for the CDR3: TGCAGCGTTGCTCAGGGTATGAGCTACGAGCAGTACTTC. Its translation is CSVAQGMSYEQYF.

This chain connects TRBV6-5 to TRBJ2-7, with a tentative D call TRBD1 (6 bases). V shed 7 bases and J shed 4 bases, with 17 bases lying between them. Germline assignment: CDR1 MNHEY and CDR2 SVGAGI. The CDR3 runs to 14 residues. The chain's CDR3 is CASTTTGNGYEQYF. For the CDR3, the DNA is TGTGCCAGCACCACAACAGGGAACGGATACGAGCAGTACTTC.

The chain carries TRBV28 and TRBJ1-2; TRBD1 agrees at 10 bases. The V segment lost 10 bases and the J segment 6 bases; nucleotides outside the gene matches: 14. Germline values: CDR1 MDHEN, CDR2 SYDVKM. The CDR3 has 15 amino acids. The CDR3 DNA reads TGTGCCATCCCGGTAGGGGACAGGGGATATCATGGCTACACCTTC. It yields the protein CAIPVGDRGYHGYTF.

The V call is TRBV5-1, the J call TRBJ1-1, with 8 bases identical to TRBD1. V trimming: 1 base; J trimming: 7 bases; junction bases outside the gene matches: 12. Germline lookup yields CDR1 SGHRS and CDR2 YFSETQ. The CDR3 is 16 amino acids. Here the CDR3 reads CASSLMTGVGVGEAFF. Written as DNA, the CDR3 is TGCGCCAGCAGCTTGATGACAGGGGTTGGGGTTGGTGAAGCTTTCTTT.

This clone came up a few times. The rearrangement links TRBV28 to TRBJ1-4; no firm D call. The CDR3 is 11 amino acids. V dropped 3 bases and J dropped 8 bases, with 4 bases sitting between them. Per the germline V gene, CDR1 is MDHEN and CDR2 is SYDVKM. CDR3 DNA sequence: TGTGCCAGCAGTTTTAGGGAAAAACTGTTTTTT. It yields the protein CASSFREKLFF.

This clone was recorded only once. The chain employs TRBV30 and TRBJ2-5; no clear D. Trimming shortened V by 7 bases and J by 3 bases, and 15 bases separated the two germline ends. Germline CDR1 and CDR2: GTSNPN and SVGIG (reference sequence). This CDR3 region has 13 residues. This CDR3 reads CASPLTGEETQYF. Written as DNA, the CDR3 is TGTGCCTCCCCCCTAACTGGAGAAGAGACCCAGTACTTC.

This rearrangement joins TRBV6-1 to TRBJ2-7; D not resolved. Germline V gene lookup returns CDR1 MNHNS and CDR2 SASEGT. Deletions cut 6 bases from V and 4 bases from J, with 10 bases between. This CDR3 comprises 12 residues. CDR3 in DNA: TGTGCCAGCAGGCTCGGAGCTTACGAGCAGTACTTC. Protein sequence: CASRLGAYEQYF.

The V and J genes are TRBV6-6 and TRBJ1-2; D unclear. The CDR3 covers 14 residues. Germline lookup yields CDR1 MNHNY and CDR2 SVGAGI (reference sequence). The germline V and J ends were trimmed by 0 bases and 5 bases, with 10 bases remaining between them. The chain's CDR3 is CASSYSMTDYGYTF. CDR3 DNA sequence: TGTGCCAGCAGTTACTCGATGACGGATTATGGCTACACCTTC.

This clone came up a few times. J is TRBJ2-7 and V is TRBV19; the match to TRBD1 covers 7 bases. This CDR3 spans 16 amino acids. With V trimmed by 4 bases and J by 7 bases, 16 bases remained unmatched. Germline V gives CDR1 LNHDA, CDR2 SQIVND (reference sequence). CDR3 coding DNA: TGTGCCAGTAGTAACCGGGACAGAATGGAAGAATTAGAGCAGTACTTC. Residues: CASSNRDRMEELEQYF.

The chain carries TRBV6-1 and TRBJ2-2; D possibly matches TRBD1 or TRBD2 (6 bases each). There are 15 residues in the CDR3. Trimming left V 11 bases short and J 5 bases short, with 21 bases between. Germline CDR1 reads MNHNS; CDR2 reads SASEGT. The CDR3 region is CASKVGGLGTGELFF. The CDR3 nucleotides are TGTGCCTCTAAGGTGGGGGGCCTCGGGACCGGGGAGCTGTTTTTT.

The V gene is TRBV11-2, the J gene TRBJ2-1; D is unresolved. Germline-derived CDR1 and CDR2 are SGHAT and FQNNGV. CDR3 length equals 12 residues. V lost 2 bases, J lost 6 bases, and 5 bases lay in between. The CDR3, as DNA: TGTGCCAGCAGCTTAACGCGCAATGAGCAGTTCTTC. This gives the protein CASSLTRNEQFF.

This sequence joins TRBV10-3 and TRBJ2-5; weak D call: TRBD1 (5 bases). The J call could be wrong; TRBJ2-7 is a better fit for the DNA end. The CDR3 spans 12 residues. Germline V gives CDR1 ENHRY, CDR2 SYGVKD. In nucleotides, the CDR3 is TGTGCCATCACCGACAGCTCCTACGAGCAGTACTTC. Translated: CAITDSSYEQYF.

Note on this clone: The junction shows a germline mismatch at one end, possibly a read error. The gene calls are TRBV4-1 and TRBJ2-7, with D unclear. The V gene's germline CDR1 is MGHRA and CDR2 YSYEKL. The CDR3 is 13 residues long. CDR3 in DNA: TGCGCCAGCAGCCAGGACCCTAACTACGGGCAGTACTTC. Amino acid sequence: CASSQDPNYGQYF.

The V and J genes are TRBV9 and TRBJ2-5; 8 bases are shared with TRBD2. The CDR3 sequence is 16 residues long. The V segment lost 2 bases and the J segment 4 bases; nucleotides outside the gene matches: 10. The germline V gene has CDR1 SGDLS and CDR2 YYNGEE. CDR3 DNA: TGTGCCAGCAGCGTCGGTGGACTAGCCGGAGGAGAGACCCAGTACTTC. It is translated as CASSVGGLAGGETQYF.